Below, 13 T cell receptor beta chains from the same sample are listed, as sequenced in a study of neurological immune-mediated disorders. Each CDR3 protein gets one entry after TCRdb re-called the 5' RACE reads with MiXCR. The data contain around 19,000 distinct CDR3 sequences, around 11% of them singletons. Material for sequencing was CD8+ T cells from blood. All receptors come from a woman in her fifties or sixties in good health.

This clonotype was seen ten or more times. This chain links TRBV4-1 with TRBJ2-1; the D gene is possibly TRBD2 (6 bases). The CDR3 totals 13 residues. CDR1 MGHRA and CDR2 YSYEKL come from the germline V gene. V dropped 1 base and J dropped 10 bases, with 11 bases sitting between them. CDR3 residues: CASSQVMAGEQFF. The CDR3 DNA follows: TGCGCCAGCAGCCAAGTCATGGCGGGGGAGCAGTTCTTC.

This clonotype was seen ten or more times. The chain has TRBV29-1 and TRBJ1-2, with D unclear. Germline CDR1 is SQVTM and CDR2 is ANQGSEA. V gave up 5 bases and J gave up 4 bases, with 8 bases separating them. This CDR3 contains 11 residues. In DNA form, the CDR3 reads TGCAGCGTTCATACGGCCTATGGCTACACCTTC. The encoded protein is CSVHTAYGYTF. Full variable domain (outside the CDR3, taken from reference TRBV29-1 and TRBJ1-2): SAVISQKPSRDICQRGTSLTIQCQVDSQVTMMFWYRQQPGQSLTLIATANQGSEATYESGFVIDKFPISRPNLTFSTLTVSNMSPEDSSIYLCSVHTAYGYTFGSGTRLTVV.

The V call is TRBV15, the J call TRBJ2-7, with D unclear. The CDR3 extends over 13 amino acids. V lost 0 bases to trimming and J lost 2 bases, with 5 bases between them. In germline, CDR1 is LNHNV, CDR2 YYDKDF (reference sequence). The CDR3 sequence: CATSREWTYEQYF. CDR3 sequence (DNA): TGTGCCACCAGCAGAGAGTGGACCTACGAGCAGTACTTC.

This clonotype was observed many times. This sequence joins TRBV7-2 and TRBJ2-2, with a possible D match to TRBD2 (5 bases). V shed 8 bases and J shed 7 bases, with 11 bases lying between them. The CDR3 has 12 residues. CDR1 is SGHTA, CDR2 FQGNSA, per germline. CDR3 protein: CASHPEGGELFF. The CDR3 DNA reads TGTGCCAGCCACCCAGAGGGCGGGGAGCTGTTTTTT.

This clonotype was counted many times. V gene TRBV7-2 combines with J gene TRBJ2-7; D tentatively fits TRBD1 or TRBD2 (5 bases each). From germline, CDR1 is SGHTA and CDR2 FQGNSA. The CDR3 length is 14 residues. With 4 bases removed from V and 3 bases from J, the gap between germline ends came to 13 bases. CDR3 in amino acids: CASSSRDGHYEQYF. CDR3 nucleotides: TGTGCCAGCAGCTCACGGGACGGACACTACGAGCAGTACTTC.

This clonotype was recorded at least ten times. This chain joins TRBV20-1 and TRBJ2-2; D not certain. CDR1 is DFQATT, CDR2 SNEGSKA, per germline (reference sequence). This CDR3 region has 12 residues. The germline V and J ends were trimmed by 0 bases and 5 bases, with 4 bases remaining between them. The CDR3: CSAREVTGELFF. The CDR3 coding sequence is TGCAGTGCTAGAGAGGTTACCGGGGAGCTGTTTTTT.

Many counts were recorded for this clonotype. CDR3: CSARTVVGQGFYEQYF. The CDR3 region has the DNA TGCAGTGCTCGAACCGTCGTCGGACAGGGGTTCTACGAGCAGTACTTC. This chain links TRBV20-1 with TRBJ2-7; 9 bases agree with TRBD1. Germline V gives CDR1 DFQATT, CDR2 SNEGSKA (reference sequence). The CDR3 runs 16 residues. V shed 5 bases and J 3 bases; nucleotides not matched to a gene: 14.

The table lists this clonotype with many counts. CDR3 bases: TGTGCCAGCAGCCGGGACACCTCCTACGAGCAGTACTTC. The encoded protein is CASSRDTSYEQYF. This chain uses TRBV28 with TRBJ2-7; a weak D match, TRBD1 (6 bases). Deletions cut 6 bases from V and 0 bases from J, with 9 bases between. Germline CDR1 and CDR2: MDHEN and SYDVKM. There are 13 residues in the CDR3.

This clonotype was recorded many times. The chain is built from TRBV4-1 and TRBJ1-1; D not resolved. This CDR3 contains 13 residues. V lost 3 bases and J 1 base, leaving 6 bases between the germline ends. Germline values: CDR1 MGHRA, CDR2 YSYEKL. CDR3 protein: CASSQSANTEAFF. The CDR3 DNA reads TGCGCCAGCAGCCAGTCGGCGAACACTGAAGCTTTCTTT.

This clonotype was detected many times. V usage is TRBV7-8 and J usage is TRBJ2-7; 11 bases align to TRBD2. Germline assignment: CDR1 SGHVS and CDR2 FQNEAQ. The CDR3 runs 13 residues. The V segment lost 5 bases and the J segment 6 bases; nucleotides outside the gene matches: 3. This CDR3 is CASSRLAGFEQYF. The CDR3 DNA sequence: TGTGCCAGCAGCCGACTAGCGGGGTTCGAGCAGTACTTC.

This clonotype was recorded at least ten times. V gene TRBV7-9 combines with J gene TRBJ2-1; 7 bases agree with TRBD2. The CDR3 sequence is 14 residues long. In germline, CDR1 is SEHNR, CDR2 FQNEAQ (reference sequence). V was clipped by 5 bases and J by 4 bases; unmatched bases: 5. The CDR3 sequence: CASSSGATYNEQFF. The CDR3 nucleotides read TGTGCCAGCAGCAGCGGGGCCACATACAATGAGCAGTTCTTC.

This clonotype was detected many times. This sequence joins TRBV24-1 and TRBJ2-5; the D is unclear. CDR1 is KGHDR, CDR2 SFDVKD, per germline. The CDR3 loop spans 14 amino acids. The V gene lost 4 bases and the J gene lost 5 bases, with 13 bases spanning the gap. CDR3 protein: CATSDRKIGETQYF. In nucleotides, the CDR3 is TGTGCCACCAGTGACCGAAAGATTGGTGAGACCCAGTACTTC.

This clonotype was counted many times. The chain carries TRBV29-1 and TRBJ2-2; D unresolved. CDR1 is SQVTM and CDR2 is ANQGSEA in the germline V gene. CDR3 length equals 11 residues. V dropped 6 bases and J dropped 7 bases, with 9 bases sitting between them. This CDR3 is CSVDFLGELFF. In DNA form, the CDR3 reads TGCAGCGTAGACTTTCTCGGGGAGCTGTTTTTT.